The 13 T cell receptor beta chains below come from one sample, sequenced in a study of blood T cell repertoires in COVID-19. Method: immunoSEQ multiplex PCR; TCRdb's copy keeps in-frame clones and lacks some. The sample has roughly 270,000 clones, approximately 78% seen once. Material for sequencing was PBMCs or T cells enriched from blood (not recorded which). The receptors were sampled from a man aged 35 to 55 who had been exposed to COVID-19.

For this clone: A junction boundary mismatches the germline segment, possibly from a read error. The chain is built from TRBV3-1 (or the pseudogene TRBV3-2) and TRBJ1-5; D possibly corresponds to TRBD1 (6 bases). Germline CDR1 LGHDT, CDR2 YNNKEL (reference sequence). This CDR3 contains 14 residues. DNA for the CDR3: TGTGCCAGCAGTCAAGGTAGGCAGGGGCAGCCCCAGCATTTT. Translated, it gives CASSQGRQGQPQHF.

The chain uses TRBV5-4 and TRBJ2-6; D ambiguous. The CDR3 contains 16 residues. The germline V gene has CDR1 SGHNT and CDR2 YYREEE (reference sequence). V gave up 5 bases and J gave up 1 base, with 13 bases separating them. The CDR3 DNA reads as TGTGCCAGCAGTCCCTTTTCCTATTCTGGGGCCAACGTCCTGACTTTC. This gives the protein CASSPFSYSGANVLTF.

This clone was counted a single time. The rearrangement joins TRBV12-5 to TRBJ2-1; a possible D gene is TRBD1 (5 bases). Trimming removed 1 base at V and 15 bases at J, with 16 bases between. Germline assignment: CDR1 LGHNT and CDR2 FRNRAP. This CDR3 spans 13 amino acids. CDR3 DNA sequence: TGTGCTAGTGGTTTGGCCCAGGGCTTAAACATGTTCTTC. Protein product: CASGLAQGLNMFF. The variable domain in full, completed from reference TRBV12-5 and TRBJ2-1, reads DARVTQTPRHKVTEMGQEVTMRCQPILGHNTVFWYRQTMMQGLELLAYFRNRAPLDDSGMPKDRFSAEMPDATLATLKIQPSEPRDSAVYFCASGLAQGLNMFFGPGTRLTVL.

The chain couples TRBV27 to TRBJ1-2; a weak D match, TRBD1 (5 bases). This CDR3 contains 14 residues. Germline V gene sequence: CDR1 MNHEY, CDR2 SMNVEV (reference sequence). The ends were cut back, 5 bases at V and 5 bases at J, with 15 bases in the middle. The CDR3, as DNA: TGTGCCAGCAGTGGGACTTTCCTATCTTATGGCTACACCTTC. Translation: CASSGTFLSYGYTF.

The V and J genes are TRBV7-3 and TRBJ2-1; D is perhaps TRBD1 (5 bases). The CDR3 is 14 amino acids. V lost 5 bases, J lost 6 bases, and 14 bases lay in between. Germline CDR1 SGHTA, CDR2 FQGTGA. The CDR3 protein is CASSLQQGGNEQFF. The CDR3 DNA reads TGTGCCAGCAGCCTCCAGCAGGGTGGCAATGAGCAGTTCTTC. Based on the CDR3 plus reference TRBV7-3 and TRBJ2-1, the full variable domain is GAGVSQTPSNKVTEKGKYVELRCDPISGHTALYWYRQSLGQGPEFLIYFQGTGAADDSGLPNDRFFAVRPEGSVSTLKIQRTERGDSAVYLCASSLQQGGNEQFFGPGTRLTVL.

This clone was detected only once. The V and J genes are TRBV7-2 and TRBJ2-7; 11 bases align to TRBD2. The CDR3 runs to 14 residues. Per germline, CDR1 SGHTA and CDR2 FQGNSA. Losses at the gene ends were 2 bases for V and 7 bases for J; bases not matched to a gene: 4. The DNA for the CDR3 is TGTGCCAGCAGCTTAAGCGGGACTAGCGGTGAGCAGTACTTC. Translating it yields CASSLSGTSGEQYF.

V gene TRBV3-1 (or the pseudogene TRBV3-2) combines with J gene TRBJ1-2, with D unclear. This CDR3 is built from 14 residues. Trimming removed 6 bases from V and 0 bases from J, with 11 bases in between. Germline values: CDR1 LGHDT, CDR2 YNNKEL (reference sequence). The CDR3 DNA follows: TGTGCCAGCAGTCAAAGACGGGCTAACTATGGCTACACCTTC. Its translation is CASSQRRANYGYTF.

The rearrangement links TRBV5-1 to TRBJ2-1, with 14 bases fitting TRBD2. Germline CDR1 and CDR2: SGHRS and YFSETQ. The CDR3 has 19 amino acids. Trimming cost V 4 bases and J 0 bases; bases outside gene matches: 9. The DNA for the CDR3 is TGCGCCAGCAGCATGGGACTAGCGGGAGATCTCCGCTCCTACAATGAGCAGTTCTTC. Translating it yields CASSMGLAGDLRSYNEQFF.

This sequence joins TRBV14 and TRBJ2-7; unclear D gene. The CDR3 runs to 12 residues. Germline-derived CDR1 and CDR2 are SGHDN and FVKESK. The ends were cut back, 5 bases at V and 3 bases at J, with 8 bases in the middle. CDR3 residues: CASSSTNYEQYF. The CDR3 DNA reads TGTGCCAGCAGCTCCACAAACTACGAGCAGTACTTC.

This clone has more than one count but fewer than ten. The CDR3 DNA follows: TGTGCCAGCAGTGAGGACAGCCGGGATACGCAGTATTTT. Its translation is CASSEDSRDTQYF. J is TRBJ2-3 and V is TRBV6-4, with D maybe TRBD1 (6 bases). Trimming removed 3 bases from V and 6 bases from J, with 10 bases in between. CDR1 and CDR2 (germline): MRHNA, SNTAGT. This CDR3 has 13 amino acids.

This chain joins TRBV3-1 (or the pseudogene TRBV3-2) and TRBJ1-2; no firm D call. This CDR3 spans 15 amino acids. CDR1 is LGHDT, CDR2 YNNKEL, per germline (reference sequence). Trimming took 4 bases from V and 3 from J, leaving 15 bases between them. The DNA for the CDR3 is TGTGCCAGCAGCCCTCGACGAGAGGTGGACTATGGCTACACCTTC. Translated: CASSPRREVDYGYTF.

This clone came up many times. Different DNA sequences within this sample yield the same CDR3. The CDR3 coding sequence is TGTGCCAGCAGCCGGGACACAGAGCAGTACTTC. Amino acids: CASSRDTEQYF. This chain links TRBV3-1 (or the pseudogene TRBV3-2) with TRBJ2-7; D possibly corresponds to TRBD1 (6 bases). From germline, CDR1 is LGHDT and CDR2 YNNKEL (reference sequence). The V and J ends lost 4 bases and 7 bases respectively, with 8 bases between them. This CDR3 is built from 11 residues.

This clone has just one count. V and J are TRBV9 and TRBJ2-3, with TRBD2 matching 7 bases. Germline loops: CDR1 SGDLS, CDR2 YYNGEE. The junction had 8 bases not matched to a gene; V was cut back by 3 bases and J by 4 bases. This CDR3 spans 15 amino acids. CDR3 bases: TGTGCCAGCAGCGGCGGGGCGGGAGTGGCAGATACGCAGTATTTT. Translation: CASSGGAGVADTQYF.